These 5 T cell receptor beta chains came from one sample sequenced in a study of tumor-infiltrating lymphocytes in primary liver carcinoma (dated by TCRdb to about 2017). Without any cell sorting, total RNA and DNA were co-extracted from about 20-30 mg of bulk tissue using the AllPrep DNA/RNA mini kit. Sequenced using an Illumina HiSeq 2500. Starting from around 500 ng total RNA, TCRbeta-specific cDNA was produced by reverse transcription with a constant-region primer and ProtoScript II reverse transcriptase. Construction of the TCRbeta libraries relied on three nested rounds of multiplex PCR, following a slightly modified ARM-PCR procedure. Multiplex TRBV1-TRBV30 forward primers and a Cbeta reverse primer were used in the first two PCR rounds, each of which was run for 10 to 11 cycles. Clones were called with MiXCR by TCRdb after fastp trimmed the public reads at Q25, and only in-frame beta chains were retained. All rows with the same CDR3 protein become a single entry with the most common DNA and genes. This sample lists about 92,000 distinct CDR3 sequences; 65% to 70% were detected once. The ten largest clones add up to 27% of the sample.

Sequencing input: tumor-adjacent normal liver tissue. The source of these receptors is a man between 35 and 55 years old with primary liver carcinoma and hepatitis B virus infection.

About this clonotype: A junction boundary mismatches the germline segment, possibly from a read error. This chain uses TRBV6-2 or TRBV6-3 with TRBJ2-3; D gene unclear. Germline V lookup: CDR1 MNHEY, CDR2 SVGEGT. CDR3 length equals 14 residues. CDR3 in DNA: TGTGCCAGCGGTAAGTCAGCCTCCACAGATACGCAGTATTTC. Residues: CASGKSASTDTQYF.

The chain is built from TRBV4-1 and TRBJ1-2; D remains ambiguous. Per germline, CDR1 MGHRA and CDR2 YSYEKL. Trimming cost V 0 bases and J 3 bases, with 11 bases left between them. The CDR3 consists of 15 residues. The CDR3 region is CASSQDPGIDYGYTF. The DNA for the CDR3 is TGCGCCAGCAGCCAAGATCCGGGAATTGACTATGGCTACACCTTC.

About this clonotype: At one end, the junction sequence differs from germline, possibly due to a read error. The chain uses TRBV10-3 and TRBJ2-5, with 12 positions matching TRBD2. The CDR3 loop spans 18 amino acids. CDR1 is ENHRY, CDR2 SYGVKD, per germline. The CDR3 is CAISESSSGREWQETQYF. DNA of the CDR3: TGTGCCATCAGTGAGTCCTCTAGCGGGAGGGAATGGCAAGAGACTCAGTACTTC.

Worth noting for this clonotype: A single base separates this from a much larger clone, so it may be a read error. The genes are TRBV5-4 and TRBJ2-1; D is undetermined. The CDR3 is 12 residues long. The germline V gene has CDR1 SGHNT and CDR2 YYREEE (reference sequence). CDR3 amino acids: CISSVGFDEQFF. The DNA for the CDR3 is TGTATCAGCAGCGTAGGTTTCGATGAGCAGTTCTTC.

With respect to this clonotype: Its ends do not fully match the called genes, so a read error is possible. J is TRBJ2-3 and V is TRBV4-2, with 7 bases matching TRBD2. Germline V gene data show CDR1 as LGHNA and CDR2 as YNFKEQ. This CDR3 comprises 15 residues. DNA of the CDR3: TGTGCTAGCAGCCAAGCCGCGGGAGTCTCAAATACGCAGTATTTT. Amino acid sequence: CASSQAAGVSNTQYF.